The 10 T cell receptor beta chains presented below share a single source sample, sequenced in a study of patients and donors after allogeneic stem cell transplantation. In TCRdb, the RT-PCR reads were re-called with MiXCR into one record per CDR3 protein. The sample lists 70,000 to 100,000 distinct CDR3 sequences; 5% were seen once. The sample was blood, either unsorted or a sorted T cell fraction (not recorded which). The receptors shown here come from a human donor who was either an allogeneic HSCT recipient or a stem cell or donor lymphocyte infusion donor (not recorded which). It is not recorded whose cells these are; they may come from a transplant donor.

The chain has TRBV2 and TRBJ1-6; unclear D gene. Germline V gene lookup returns CDR1 SNHLY and CDR2 FYNNEI. This CDR3 has 13 residues. The V and J ends lost 9 bases and 9 bases respectively, with 15 bases between them. CDR3 nucleotide sequence: TGTGCCAGTGTGCGGGCCGAAGTTTCACCCCTCCACTTT. The encoded protein is CASVRAEVSPLHF. The variable domain in full, with the rest retrieved from reference TRBV2 and TRBJ1-6, is EPEVTQTPSHQVTQMGQEVILRCVPISNHLYFYWYRQILGQKVEFLVSFYNNEISEKSEIFDDQFSVERPDGSNFTLKIRSTKLEDSAMYFCASVRAEVSPLHFGNGTRLTVT.

The chain carries TRBV2 and TRBJ2-1; possible D gene TRBD2, 6 bases. Trimming stripped 7 bases from V and 2 bases from J, with 12 bases between. The CDR3 has 14 residues. In germline, CDR1 is SNHLY, CDR2 FYNNEI. CDR3: CASNVGRTYNEQFF. The CDR3 bases are TGTGCCAGCAATGTGGGGAGGACCTACAATGAGCAGTTCTTC.

This clonotype was detected many times. The chain has TRBV7-9 and TRBJ1-1; 11 bases are a match to TRBD1. The V gene end was trimmed by 6 bases and the J gene end by 10 bases; junction bases not matched to a gene: 16. This CDR3 is built from 16 residues. The germline V gene encodes CDR1 SEHNR and CDR2 FQNEAQ (reference sequence). Here the CDR3 reads CASSYGTGGTGAPAFF. DNA for the CDR3: TGTGCCAGCAGTTACGGGACAGGGGGGACAGGGGCCCCAGCTTTCTTT. The full variable domain, its missing parts supplied by reference TRBV7-9 and TRBJ1-1, is DTGVSQNPRHKITKRGQNVTFRCDPISEHNRLYWYRQTLGQGPEFLTYFQNEAQLEKSRLLSDRFSAERPKGSFSTLEIQRTEQGDSAMYLCASSYGTGGTGAPAFFGQGTRLTVV.

This clonotype was found many times. V is TRBV24-1 and J is TRBJ1-5; a possible D gene is TRBD1 (6 bases). V was clipped by 8 bases and J by 0 bases, with 19 bases between them. The CDR3 runs to 17 residues. In germline, CDR1 is KGHDR, CDR2 SFDVKD. The CDR3 DNA sequence: TGTGCCACCACCCCGAGCCCCGGGACACCTAGCAATCAGCCCCAGCATTTT. Translation: CATTPSPGTPSNQPQHF.

In this sample, this clonotype turned up many times. This sequence joins TRBV4-1 and TRBJ1-5, with D perhaps matching TRBD1 (5 bases). V lost 2 bases and J 4 bases, leaving 12 bases between the germline ends. Germline assignment: CDR1 MGHRA and CDR2 YSYEKL. The CDR3 is made up of 15 amino acids. CDR3 loop: CASSQPTGDNQPQHF. The CDR3 coding sequence is TGCGCCAGCAGCCAACCAACAGGAGATAATCAGCCCCAGCATTTT.

This clonotype came up many times. The rearrangement links TRBV27 to TRBJ2-7; D possibly matches TRBD1 or TRBD2 (6 bases each). Germline CDR1 MNHEY, CDR2 SMNVEV (reference sequence). V was shortened by 4 bases and J by 3 bases, with 13 bases between the two germline ends. The length of the CDR3 is 14 residues. CDR3 residues: CASSSYGGLYEQYF. In nucleotides, the CDR3 is TGTGCCAGCAGTTCTTACGGGGGCCTCTACGAGCAGTACTTC.

This clonotype was counted at least ten times. The V and J genes are TRBV11-2 and TRBJ2-7; D is ambiguous. V was shortened by 5 bases and J by 1 base, with 3 bases between the two germline ends. Germline values: CDR1 SGHAT, CDR2 FQNNGV. The CDR3 is 11 residues long. For the CDR3, the DNA is TGTGCCAGCAGCCCTTCCTACGAGCAGTACTTC. Its translation is CASSPSYEQYF.

A few counts support this clonotype. V usage is TRBV5-4 and J usage is TRBJ1-2, with a tentative D call TRBD1 (6 bases). Germline CDR1 is SGHNT and CDR2 is YYREEE (reference sequence). Trimming took off 2 bases at V and 8 bases at J, with 19 bases between the two ends. The CDR3 contains 15 residues. CDR3 sequence reads: CASSLPPGAAEGYTF. For the CDR3, the DNA is TGTGCCAGCAGCTTACCTCCAGGGGCCGCCGAGGGCTACACCTTC.

This clonotype was counted at least ten times. As DNA, the CDR3 is TGCAGTGCTCGGACTAGCGGGGTCCTGACCCAGTACTTC. It specifies CSARTSGVLTQYF. This chain uses TRBV20-1 with TRBJ2-5; 12 positions agree with TRBD2. CDR1 DFQATT and CDR2 SNEGSKA come from the germline V gene (reference sequence). The J segment lost 7 bases and the V segment lost 5 bases, leaving 5 bases of the junction unmatched. The CDR3 has 13 residues.

This clonotype occurred a few times. The CDR3 loop reads CAISELTSNQPQHF. The DNA for the CDR3 is TGTGCCATCAGTGAGTTAACTAGCAATCAGCCCCAGCATTTT. The chain uses TRBV10-3 and TRBJ1-5, with D unresolved. V was pared by 1 base and J by 0 bases, with 4 bases between. Per germline, CDR1 ENHRY and CDR2 SYGVKD. This CDR3 contains 14 residues.